The 21 T cell receptor beta chains reported below all come from one sample, sequenced in a study of cytomegalovirus exposure and HLA in healthy donors. PCR employed 60 Vbeta and 13 Jbeta primers. Some clones are missing from TCRdb's copy, which holds only in-frame ones; the method was immunoSEQ multiplex PCR. The repertoire holds about 160,000 clones, over 70% seen once, with 1% to 1.5% in the top ten. Sequenced sample: PBMCs. The receptors were sampled from a man aged 50 or older in good health and CMV-seropositive.

V is TRBV9 and J is TRBJ1-1, with D possibly matching TRBD1 (6 bases). The CDR3 totals 17 residues. V gave up 0 bases and J gave up 3 bases, with 18 bases separating them. Per the germline V gene, CDR1 is SGDLS and CDR2 is YYNGEE. DNA for the CDR3: TGTGCCAGCAGCGTAGGCTCCCGACAGGCGGCGGACACTGAAGCTTTCTTT. It codes for CASSVGSRQAADTEAFF.

The V call is TRBV7-2, the J call TRBJ2-2, with 7 bases fitting TRBD1. The V and J ends lost 2 bases and 3 bases, in that order; junction bases with no gene match: 3. Germline V lookup: CDR1 SGHTA, CDR2 FQGNSA. The CDR3 contains 15 residues. CDR3 sequence reads: CASSLRQGHTGELFF. In DNA form, the CDR3 reads TGTGCCAGCAGCTTAAGACAGGGTCACACCGGGGAGCTGTTTTTT. Full variable domain (rest looked up from reference TRBV7-2 and TRBJ2-2): GAGVSQSPSNKVTEKGKDVELRCDPISGHTALYWYRQSLGQGLEFLIYFQGNSAPDKSGLPSDRFSAERTGGSVSTLTIQRTQQEDSAVYLCASSLRQGHTGELFFGEGSRLTVL.

There are a few counts of this clone. The chain joins TRBV6-1 to TRBJ2-6; D unresolved. The germline V gene has CDR1 MNHNS and CDR2 SASEGT. The CDR3 runs to 14 residues. Deletions cut 2 bases from V and 4 bases from J, with 6 bases between. The CDR3 reads CASSELQGANVLTF. The CDR3 DNA sequence: TGTGCCAGCAGTGAATTACAGGGGGCCAACGTCCTGACTTTC.

The chain recombines TRBV10-1 with TRBJ2-7, with D possibly being TRBD2 (5 bases). Between the trimmed V and J ends, which lost 3 bases and 2 bases, there was a span of 8 bases. In germline, CDR1 is WNHNN, CDR2 SYGVQD (reference sequence). The CDR3 loop spans 13 amino acids. CDR3 bases: TGCGCCAGCAGTGATGACGGGACCTACGAGCAGTACTTC. Its translation is CASSDDGTYEQYF.

Here the CDR3 DNA reads TGTGCCTGGAGTGTAGGGACAGGGGTTATTTACGAGCAGTACTTC. It is translated as CAWSVGTGVIYEQYF. The chain employs TRBV30 and TRBJ2-7; 10 bases match TRBD1. This CDR3 comprises 15 residues. The junction had 6 bases not matched to a gene; V was cut back by 0 bases and J by 4 bases. Germline lookup yields CDR1 GTSNPN and CDR2 SVGIG (reference sequence).

This clone was detected only a few times. The rearrangement uses TRBV4-1 and TRBJ2-7, with 10 positions matching TRBD1. The CDR3 totals 15 residues. V shed 3 bases, J shed 6 bases, and the junction held 8 bases outside the gene matches. The V gene's germline CDR1 is MGHRA and CDR2 YSYEKL. The CDR3 bases are TGCGCCAGCAGCCAGACCAGGGACAGGGGCCTCGAGCAGTACTTC. As protein: CASSQTRDRGLEQYF.

V usage is TRBV18 and J usage is TRBJ1-1, with 9 bases identical to TRBD1. Germline CDR1 reads KGHSH; CDR2 reads LQKENI. J lost 4 bases, V lost 3 bases, and 6 bases had no gene match. The CDR3 spans 15 residues. Here the CDR3 reads CASSPYRGQVTEAFF. The CDR3 bases are TGTGCCAGCTCACCCTACAGGGGGCAGGTCACTGAAGCTTTCTTT.

V usage is TRBV5-1 and J usage is TRBJ2-3; 13 bases line up with TRBD2. The germline gives CDR1 SGHRS, CDR2 YFSETQ. With 3 bases clipped from V and 3 bases from J, the junction kept 7 bases outside the gene matches. The CDR3 consists of 17 residues. The CDR3 DNA is TGCGCCAGCAGCTCGTTAGCGGGACTAGCGGGGACAGATACGCAGTATTTT. Amino acid sequence: CASSSLAGLAGTDTQYF.

For the CDR3, the DNA is TGTGCCTGGAGTGAGGGAGCGGCTAATGAAAAACTGTTTTTT. It is translated as CAWSEGAANEKLFF. V gene TRBV30 combines with J gene TRBJ1-4; D is unclear. The CDR3 runs to 14 residues. Trimming removed 1 base from V and 3 bases from J, with 9 bases in between. CDR1 GTSNPN and CDR2 SVGIG come from the germline V gene (reference sequence).

The chain couples TRBV10-3 to TRBJ1-1; D is perhaps TRBD1 (6 bases). The CDR3 totals 12 residues. CDR1 and CDR2 (germline): ENHRY, SYGVKD. V was clipped by 11 bases and J by 3 bases, with 13 bases between them. Written as DNA, the CDR3 is TGTGCCGCAAAGCACAGGGACACTGAAGCTTTCTTT. As protein: CAAKHRDTEAFF.

The J gene is TRBJ2-5, the V gene TRBV5-1, with D tentatively TRBD2 (6 bases). V lost 3 bases to trimming and J lost 4 bases, with 16 bases between them. Germline CDR1 is SGHRS and CDR2 is YFSETQ. There are 15 residues in the CDR3. The CDR3 DNA follows: TGCGCCAGCAGCTCCGGAGGTGGCGGGGTAGAGACCCAGTACTTC. This sequence encodes CASSSGGGGVETQYF. The full variable domain, with the rest looked up from reference TRBV5-1 and TRBJ2-5, is KAGVTQTPRYLIKTRGQQVTLSCSPISGHRSVSWYQQTPGQGLQFLFEYFSETQRNKGNFPGRFSGRQFSNSRSEMNVSTLELGDSALYLCASSSGGGGVETQYFGPGTRLLVL.

The J gene is TRBJ2-5, the V gene TRBV6-1; 11 positions match TRBD1. CDR1 is MNHNS and CDR2 is SASEGT in the germline V gene. The length of the CDR3 is 14 residues. V shed 6 bases, J shed 4 bases, and the junction held 4 bases outside the gene matches. CDR3 sequence: CASRDRGRRETQYF. CDR3 nucleotides: TGTGCCAGCAGGGACAGGGGGCGGCGAGAGACCCAGTACTTC.

The sample holds a few counts of this clone. The V call is TRBV27, the J call TRBJ2-7, with 9 bases lining up with TRBD1. This CDR3 has 13 amino acids. With 5 bases clipped from V and 7 bases from J, the junction kept 6 bases outside the gene matches. Germline V gene sequence: CDR1 MNHEY, CDR2 SMNVEV (reference sequence). DNA for the CDR3: TGTGCCAGCAGTGCCAACAGGGGGCTGGAGCAGTACTTC. This codes for CASSANRGLEQYF.

V gene TRBV19 combines with J gene TRBJ1-1; 9 nucleotides match TRBD1. CDR3 length: 18 amino acids. Germline V gene sequence: CDR1 LNHDA, CDR2 SQIVND (reference sequence). Germline trimming cut 5 bases from V and 3 bases from J; bases unmatched to any gene: 16. The CDR3 loop reads CASSRPSTGGSRDTEAFF. CDR3 bases: TGTGCCAGTAGTCGCCCGTCGACAGGGGGGTCGAGGGACACTGAAGCTTTCTTT.

The chain carries TRBV5-6 and TRBJ2-5, with 8 bases fitting TRBD2. From germline, CDR1 is SGHDT and CDR2 YYEEEE. The CDR3 contains 15 residues. The J segment lost 1 base and the V segment lost 4 bases, leaving 6 bases of the junction unmatched. CDR3 protein: CASSPAGGSQETQYF. CDR3 nucleotides: TGTGCCAGCAGCCCGGCGGGAGGCAGCCAAGAGACCCAGTACTTC. The variable domain in full, with the rest retrieved from reference TRBV5-6 and TRBJ2-5, is DAGVTQSPTHLIKTRGQQVTLRCSPKSGHDTVSWYQQALGQGPQFIFQYYEEEERQRGNFPDRFSGHQFPNYSSELNVNALLLGDSALYLCASSPAGGSQETQYFGPGTRLLVL.

The V gene is TRBV2, the J gene TRBJ1-1, with TRBD1 as a possible D gene (5 bases). V was pared by 11 bases and J by 9 bases, with 16 bases between. Germline CDR1 SNHLY, CDR2 FYNNEI. CDR3 length: 11 residues. CDR3 residues: CAGRQNVQAFF. The DNA for the CDR3 is TGTGCCGGACGACAGAACGTTCAAGCTTTCTTT.

The chain joins TRBV5-1 to TRBJ2-3, with 7 bases identical to TRBD2. The germline CDR1 and CDR2 sequences are SGHRS and YFSETQ. V was pared by 4 bases and J by 0 bases, with 11 bases of the junction left unmatched. The CDR3 spans 17 residues. The CDR3 sequence is CASSGSLTSPSTDTQYF. DNA for the CDR3: TGCGCCAGCAGCGGATCCCTGACTAGCCCAAGCACAGATACGCAGTATTTT.

The J gene is TRBJ2-3, the V gene TRBV7-2, with TRBD2 matching over 8 bases. The CDR3 extends over 17 amino acids. V was pared by 2 bases and J by 0 bases, with 7 bases of the junction left unmatched. CDR1 and CDR2 from the germline V gene are SGHTA and FQGNSA. The CDR3 coding sequence is TGTGCCAGCAGCTTACAAGCGGGAGTAAGGAGCACAGATACGCAGTATTTT. Translated, it gives CASSLQAGVRSTDTQYF. Filled out from reference TRBV7-2 and TRBJ2-3, the complete variable domain reads GAGVSQSPSNKVTEKGKDVELRCDPISGHTALYWYRQSLGQGLEFLIYFQGNSAPDKSGLPSDRFSAERTGGSVSTLTIQRTQQEDSAVYLCASSLQAGVRSTDTQYFGPGTRLTVL.

The chain carries TRBV7-2 and TRBJ2-1, with TRBD2 matching 10 bases. Looked up from germline, CDR1 is SGHTA and CDR2 is FQGNSA. The CDR3 runs to 16 residues. The V gene end was trimmed by 4 bases and the J gene end by 6 bases; junction bases not matched to a gene: 9. CDR3 DNA sequence: TGTGCCAGCAGCTCCTCTAGCGGGAGATTGGGCAATGAGCAGTTCTTC. Protein product: CASSSSSGRLGNEQFF. The entire variable domain, with the rest obtained from reference TRBV7-2 and TRBJ2-1, is as follows: GAGVSQSPSNKVTEKGKDVELRCDPISGHTALYWYRQSLGQGLEFLIYFQGNSAPDKSGLPSDRFSAERTGGSVSTLTIQRTQQEDSAVYLCASSSSSGRLGNEQFFGPGTRLTVL.

The rearrangement links TRBV5-6 to TRBJ2-5; weak D call: TRBD1 (5 bases). The germline gives CDR1 SGHDT, CDR2 YYEEEE. The CDR3 totals 14 residues. Trimming cost V 7 bases and J 4 bases, with 17 bases left between them. In DNA, the CDR3 is TGTGCCAGCGGGGCCTTGACGAGAGCAGAGACCCAGTACTTC. Protein product: CASGALTRAETQYF.

As concerns this clone: Distinct nucleotide sequences in the sample also encode this CDR3. The chain joins TRBV7-9 to TRBJ1-1, with D hard to call. The germline gives CDR1 SEHNR, CDR2 FQNEAQ (reference sequence). V was shortened by 3 bases and J by 1 base, with 3 bases between the two germline ends. This CDR3 has 12 residues. Here the CDR3 DNA reads TGTGCCAGCAGCTTCGGGAACACTGAAGCTTTCTTT. This codes for CASSFGNTEAFF. Variable domain in full (rest from reference TRBV7-9 and TRBJ1-1): DTGVSQNPRHKITKRGQNVTFRCDPISEHNRLYWYRQTLGQGPEFLTYFQNEAQLEKSRLLSDRFSAERPKGSFSTLEIQRTEQGDSAMYLCASSFGNTEAFFGQGTRLTVV.